This note documents a single TCR beta chain sequence. Its antigen is not known. Here immunoSEQ multiplex PCR was the method, and the copy in TCRdb shows in-frame clones only, minus some. This table holds 9,500 to 15,000 clones, more than 75% found once. The entry originates in a study of immune evolution from preneoplasia to lung adenocarcinoma. Findings of the study overall: Normal lung had the highest top T cell clone frequencies. Later-stage lesions appeared to have more T cells, more diversity, less clonality. Compared with EGFR-mutant or double wild-type lesions, KRAS-mutant nodules were more clonal.

Germline CDR1 SNHLY, CDR2 FYNNEI. V was pared by 7 bases and J by 3 bases, with 12 bases between. The CDR3 extends over 14 amino acids. V and J are TRBV2 and TRBJ2-2, with D possibly TRBD2 on 6 matching bases. Input material: FFPE tissue from an adenomatous hyperplasia lung lesion. Subset noted: atypical adenomatous hyperplasia (AAH), lung preneoplasia. This receptor was obtained from a person aged 50-70 years with lung adenocarcinoma. The CDR3 reads CASTAEGYTGELFF. The CDR3 DNA follows: TGTGCCAGCACCGCGGAGGGATACACCGGGGAGCTGTTTTTT.